A single sample gave rise to the 20 T cell receptor beta chains below, sequenced in a study of shared clonotypes between healthy human individuals (dated by TCRdb to 2018 to 2020). Receptor amplification or capture employed the immunoSEQ multiplex PCR assay. TCRdb stores this immuneACCESS table with in-frame sequences only. Part of the clones is absent; in the studies checked, under half of the shortfall reflects unresolved V genes, and no reason is known for the rest. This sample is represented by fewer than 500,000 clones; nearly 80% of them were singletons. Under 15% of the sample is taken by the ten largest. Sequencing input: PBMCs. These receptors were taken from a woman aged 40 to 55 in good health. Some clones in this sample may be carry-over from other donors' samples.

The V gene is TRBV6-5, the J gene TRBJ2-1; perhaps TRBD2 as D (6 bases). Trimming left V 0 bases short and J 8 bases short, with 14 bases between. Germline V CDR1 and CDR2: MNHEY, SVGAGI. The CDR3 length is 15 residues. Here the CDR3 reads CASSYSRRGTDEQFF. The CDR3 bases are TGTGCCAGCAGTTACTCGAGGCGGGGTACCGATGAGCAGTTCTTC.

The rearrangement uses TRBV7-3 and TRBJ2-1; D assignment may be TRBD1 or TRBD2 (6 bases each). Germline V gene lookup returns CDR1 SGHTA and CDR2 FQGTGA. This CDR3 has 17 residues. The V and J ends lost 0 bases and 1 base respectively, with 13 bases between them. The CDR3 sequence: CASSLTGGAGSYNEQFF. In DNA, the CDR3 is TGTGCCAGCAGCTTAACGGGGGGCGCCGGATCCTACAATGAGCAGTTCTTC.

V usage is TRBV30 and J usage is TRBJ2-1; TRBD2 aligns across 10 bases. The J segment lost 5 bases and the V segment lost 4 bases, leaving 8 bases of the junction unmatched. The CDR3 sequence is 15 residues long. Germline CDR1 and CDR2: GTSNPN and SVGIG (reference sequence). The CDR3 is CAWTLAGGGDNEQFF. DNA for the CDR3: TGTGCCTGGACCTTAGCGGGAGGAGGGGACAATGAGCAGTTCTTC.

V gene TRBV7-2 combines with J gene TRBJ1-1; unclear D gene. The CDR3 consists of 15 residues. Trimming shortened V by 5 bases and J by 5 bases, and 18 bases separated the two germline ends. Germline V gives CDR1 SGHTA, CDR2 FQGNSA. DNA for the CDR3: TGTGCCAGCAGCCCCACCTCCTCCGTGGGGACTGAAGCTTTCTTT. It specifies CASSPTSSVGTEAFF.

The V and J genes are TRBV19 and TRBJ1-6; the match to TRBD1 covers 7 bases. V lost 3 bases, J lost 7 bases, and 3 bases stayed unmatched. This CDR3 is built from 14 residues. Per the germline V gene, CDR1 is LNHDA and CDR2 is SQIVND (reference sequence). In DNA form, the CDR3 reads TGTGCCAGTAGTATTCGGGACAGAAATTCACCCCTCCACTTT. Translated, it gives CASSIRDRNSPLHF.

The table lists this clone with a few counts. V is TRBV4-3 and J is TRBJ2-2, with 7 bases matching TRBD2. Germline V lookup: CDR1 LGHNA, CDR2 YSLEER. V shed 3 bases and J 5 bases; nucleotides not matched to a gene: 9. There are 16 residues in the CDR3. The CDR3 DNA reads TGCGCCAGCAGCCATGAACTCTGGCGGGGGACCGGGGAGCTGTTTTTT. It is translated as CASSHELWRGTGELFF.

The chain couples TRBV27 to TRBJ1-2; no clear D. The CDR3 consists of 11 residues. The V gene's germline CDR1 is MNHEY and CDR2 SMNVEV (reference sequence). The germline V and J ends were trimmed by 6 bases and 7 bases, with 9 bases remaining between them. In DNA, the CDR3 is TGTGCCAGCAGCCCTGCTGGTGGCTACACCTTC. Translation gives CASSPAGGYTF.

The chain couples TRBV6-5 to TRBJ1-3; 8 bases map to TRBD1. The germline CDR1 and CDR2 sequences are MNHEY and SVGAGI. The trim removed 10 bases at V and 4 bases at J, leaving 3 bases unmatched. This CDR3 has 12 amino acids. The CDR3 sequence: CATAGGGNTIYF. CDR3 DNA: TGTGCCACGGCAGGGGGCGGAAACACCATATATTTT.

The chain couples TRBV6-5 to TRBJ2-2; D is ambiguous. The germline V gene encodes CDR1 MNHEY and CDR2 SVGAGI. V shed 4 bases and J shed 4 bases, with 4 bases lying between them. This CDR3 is 12 amino acids long. In DNA, the CDR3 is TGTGCCAGCAGTTTACCCACCGGGGAGCTGTTTTTT. This gives the protein CASSLPTGELFF.

J is TRBJ2-7 and V is TRBV10-2, with D perhaps matching TRBD2 (5 bases). The CDR3 is 15 residues long. Germline CDR1 reads WSHSY; CDR2 reads SAAADI. V shed 2 bases and J shed 3 bases, with 14 bases lying between them. For the CDR3, the DNA is TGCGCCAGCAGTGAGGCTAGCCCAGACTACTACGAGCAGTACTTC. This translates into CASSEASPDYYEQYF.

The chain couples TRBV2 to TRBJ2-2, with D perhaps assigned TRBD1 or TRBD2 (5 bases each). Germline assignment: CDR1 SNHLY and CDR2 FYNNEI. The V end was cut by 4 bases, the J end by 4 bases, with 10 bases between. The CDR3 runs 14 residues. CDR3 loop: CASSAARGTGELFF. The CDR3 region has the DNA TGTGCCAGCAGTGCCGCGAGGGGCACCGGGGAGCTGTTTTTT.

The rearrangement uses TRBV7-6 and TRBJ2-5, with 8 nucleotides matching TRBD2. The germline gives CDR1 SGHVS, CDR2 FNYEAQ. V was pared by 1 base and J by 4 bases, with 8 bases of the junction left unmatched. CDR3 length: 16 amino acids. The CDR3 here is CASSLEGASGLETQYF. CDR3 bases: TGTGCCAGCAGCTTAGAAGGCGCTAGCGGGTTAGAGACCCAGTACTTC.

The chain links TRBV11-2 to TRBJ2-3; TRBD1 is a possible D gene (6 bases). Germline V gene sequence: CDR1 SGHAT, CDR2 FQNNGV. V shed 3 bases and J shed 0 bases, with 10 bases lying between them. The CDR3 sequence is 15 residues long. The CDR3 protein is CASSFRGTSTDTQYF. CDR3 nucleotides: TGTGCCAGCAGCTTCAGGGGCACTAGCACAGATACGCAGTATTTT. Full variable domain (outside the CDR3, taken from reference TRBV11-2 and TRBJ2-3): EAGVAQSPRYKIIEKRQSVAFWCNPISGHATLYWYQQILGQGPKLLIQFQNNGVVDDSQLPKDRFSAERLKGVDSTLKIQPAKLEDSAVYLCASSFRGTSTDTQYFGPGTRLTVL.

The chain links TRBV19 to TRBJ2-7, with 9 bases that match TRBD1. Germline lookup yields CDR1 LNHDA and CDR2 SQIVND (reference sequence). J gave up 3 bases and V 6 bases, and 9 bases lay outside the gene matches. The CDR3 sequence is 15 residues long. The DNA of the CDR3 is TGTGCCAGTAGCCGACCGGGACAGGGTTACTACGAGCAGTACTTC. Translating gives CASSRPGQGYYEQYF.

The chain links TRBV27 to TRBJ2-7; 7 bases agree with TRBD1. V was clipped by 6 bases and J by 5 bases; unmatched bases: 10. The CDR3 is made up of 14 amino acids. Germline lookup yields CDR1 MNHEY and CDR2 SMNVEV (reference sequence). The CDR3 is CASRKQGFVHEQYF. CDR3 DNA: TGTGCCAGCAGGAAACAGGGGTTTGTTCACGAGCAGTACTTC.

The sample holds many counts of this clone. This chain connects TRBV10-1 to TRBJ2-7; perhaps TRBD2 as D (6 bases). This CDR3 is built from 14 residues. Germline CDR1 and CDR2: WNHNN and SYGVQD (reference sequence). The V gene lost 8 bases and the J gene lost 6 bases, with 20 bases spanning the gap. CDR3 amino acids: CASRIGQGGGEQYF. Here the CDR3 DNA reads TGCGCCAGCCGGATAGGTCAGGGAGGAGGCGAGCAGTACTTC.

This clone was seen more than once but under ten times. V usage is TRBV4-2 and J usage is TRBJ2-3; a possible D gene is TRBD2 (6 bases). This CDR3 spans 16 amino acids. The germline gives CDR1 LGHNA, CDR2 YNFKEQ. The V end was cut by 0 bases, the J end by 6 bases, with 16 bases between. The CDR3 DNA reads TGTGCCAGCAGCCAAGATCTCCTAGCGCCGTTGGATACGCAGTATTTT. Encoded protein: CASSQDLLAPLDTQYF.

The rearrangement links TRBV5-6 to TRBJ1-1, with 7 bases matching TRBD1. The J segment lost 6 bases and the V segment lost 7 bases, leaving 9 bases of the junction unmatched. The CDR3 length is 13 residues. Germline assignment: CDR1 SGHDT and CDR2 YYEEEE. As DNA, the CDR3 is TGTGCCAGCGGAAGGGACAGCCTACCTGAAGCTTTCTTT. It specifies CASGRDSLPEAFF.

This sequence joins TRBV7-3 and TRBJ1-2; D gene ambiguous. Germline CDR1 and CDR2: SGHTA and FQGTGA. The CDR3 covers 15 residues. With 2 bases removed from V and 8 bases from J, the gap between germline ends came to 18 bases. DNA for the CDR3: TGTGCCAGCAGCTTATCGGTCGACAATCTAAAGGGCTACACCTTC. It is translated as CASSLSVDNLKGYTF.

This sequence joins TRBV27 and TRBJ2-5; D possibly uses TRBD1 or TRBD2 (6 bases each). CDR3 size: 14 residues. From germline, CDR1 is MNHEY and CDR2 SMNVEV (reference sequence). Trimming took off 9 bases at V and 4 bases at J, with 18 bases between the two ends. For the CDR3, the DNA is TGTGCCAGTTCCCACGGGGGCGCCCTAGAGACCCAGTACTTC. The encoded protein is CASSHGGALETQYF.